Presented here are 23 T cell receptor beta chains from one specimen sequenced in a study of Ad26.COV2.S vaccination and SARS-CoV-2 variants. Documented treatment: roughly 20 received Ad26.COV2.S at low or high dose, single or two shots; several received placebo; per-sample allocation not given. Day 63 after the first injection of vaccine or placebo was the sampling time. Data came from immunoSEQ multiplex PCR; TCRdb stores just in-frame clones and leaves some out. The repertoire holds 400,000 to 450,000 clones, 80% to 95% seen once, with 12% in the top ten. The source was peripheral blood, collected in a trial of Ad26.COV2.S vaccine versus placebo. These receptors were taken from a person aged 18-65 years who received the Ad26.COV2.S COVID-19 vaccine or a placebo.

The chain joins TRBV11-3 to TRBJ2-1; 9 positions agree with TRBD2. V shed 0 bases, J shed 7 bases, and the junction held 10 bases outside the gene matches. The CDR3 length is 17 residues. CDR1 SGHNT and CDR2 YENEEA come from the germline V gene. The chain's CDR3 is CASSLDLGGRATNEQFF. Here the CDR3 DNA reads TGTGCCAGCAGCTTAGATCTAGGCGGGAGGGCCACGAATGAGCAGTTCTTC.

The V and J genes are TRBV5-6 and TRBJ2-2; D not resolved. The CDR3 loop spans 12 amino acids. From germline, CDR1 is SGHDT and CDR2 YYEEEE. The V end lost 3 bases, the J end lost 7 bases, and 7 bases lay between the germline ends. The CDR3 DNA reads as TGTGCCAGCAGCTACACGGTCGGGGAGCTGTTTTTT. Residues: CASSYTVGELFF.

CDR3 in DNA: TGTGCCAGCAGCACCTCATGGACAGGGGAAGGGGGCTACACCTTC. This codes for CASSTSWTGEGGYTF. The V call is TRBV11-2, the J call TRBJ1-2, with TRBD1 identical over 9 bases. Germline V gives CDR1 SGHAT, CDR2 FQNNGV. The CDR3 runs to 15 residues. The trim removed 5 bases at V and 8 bases at J, leaving 12 bases unmatched.

The genes are TRBV15 and TRBJ1-1; D gene unclear. V was pared by 7 bases and J by 7 bases, with 16 bases between. The CDR3 is made up of 13 amino acids. The germline V gene encodes CDR1 LNHNV and CDR2 YYDKDF (reference sequence). The CDR3 DNA sequence: TGTGCCACCAAAACAGAGTGGAAGGGTGAAGCTTTCTTT. The encoded protein is CATKTEWKGEAFF.

The rearrangement uses TRBV21-1 and TRBJ2-3; TRBD2 was called by the table and not checked on the DNA. TRBV21-1 is a pseudogene locus. The length of the CDR3 is 15 residues. The CDR3 DNA follows: TGTGCCAGCAGCAATAGCGGGAGGTTCACAGATACGCAGTATTTT. This sequence encodes CASSNSGRFTDTQYF.

The chain is built from TRBV5-5 and TRBJ2-7; D gene uncertain. The CDR3 has 14 amino acids. With 1 base removed from V and 0 bases from J, the gap between germline ends came to 8 bases. CDR1 is SGHKS, CDR2 YYEKEE, per germline (reference sequence). CDR3 in DNA: TGTGCCAGCAGCTTGTTATCTAGCTCCTACGAGCAGTACTTC. Translating it yields CASSLLSSSYEQYF.

This clone has just one count. This chain connects TRBV18 to TRBJ1-1, with D possibly being TRBD1 (5 bases). Germline V CDR1 and CDR2: KGHSH, LQKENI. V lost 3 bases and J 0 bases, leaving 14 bases between the germline ends. The CDR3 length is 16 residues. CDR3 nucleotides: TGTGCCAGCTCACCTGGCCGGGGGAGGATGAACACTGAAGCTTTCTTT. Translated: CASSPGRGRMNTEAFF. The full variable domain, rest sourced from reference TRBV18 and TRBJ1-1, is NAGVMQNPRHLVRRRGQEARLRCSPMKGHSHVYWYRQLPEEGLKFMVYLQKENIIDESGMPKERFSAEFPKEGPSILRIQQVVRGDSAAYFCASSPGRGRMNTEAFFGQGTRLTVV.

The chain recombines TRBV5-8 with TRBJ2-3; 15 positions match TRBD2. Germline loops: CDR1 SGHTS, CDR2 YDEGEE. CDR3 length: 18 amino acids. V gave up 2 bases and J gave up 4 bases; unmatched junction bases: 8. The CDR3 loop is CASSFRTSGRAISDTQYF. The CDR3 nucleotides read TGTGCCAGCAGCTTTCGGACTAGCGGGAGGGCCATCTCAGATACGCAGTATTTT.

V usage is TRBV5-1 and J usage is TRBJ2-2, with TRBD1 identical over 9 bases. The CDR3 spans 16 residues. Germline trimming cut 0 bases from V and 8 bases from J; bases unmatched to any gene: 8. Germline CDR1 reads SGHRS; CDR2 reads YFSETQ. The chain's CDR3 is CASSLGAGTGTGELFF. DNA of the CDR3: TGCGCCAGCAGCTTGGGAGCCGGGACAGGGACTGGGGAGCTGTTTTTT.

This clone showed up just once. This chain joins TRBV6-5 and TRBJ1-2, with D unresolved. The CDR3 totals 14 residues. CDR1 is MNHEY and CDR2 is SVGAGI in the germline V gene. Trimming took off 7 bases at V and 2 bases at J, with 14 bases between the two ends. CDR3: CASTRTAKNYGYTF. As DNA, the CDR3 is TGTGCCAGCACCCGAACAGCTAAGAACTATGGCTACACCTTC.

J is TRBJ1-2 and V is TRBV7-8, with D perhaps matching TRBD1 (5 bases). There are 14 residues in the CDR3. The V gene's germline CDR1 is SGHVS and CDR2 FQNEAQ. V was clipped by 0 bases and J by 5 bases, with 10 bases between them. For the CDR3, the DNA is TGTGCCAGCAGCTTAGCACAGGCCGATTATGGCTACACCTTC. Residues: CASSLAQADYGYTF. The variable domain in full, with the rest retrieved from reference TRBV7-8 and TRBJ1-2, is GAGVSQSPRYKVAKRGQDVALRCDPISGHVSLFWYQQALGQGPEFLTYFQNEAQLDKSGLPSDRFFAERPEGSVSTLKIQRTQQEDSAVYLCASSLAQADYGYTFGSGTRLTVV.

The V call is TRBV6-6, the J call TRBJ1-4; the D is unclear. Germline V CDR1 and CDR2: MNHNY, SVGAGI (reference sequence). The CDR3 contains 16 residues. Trimming stripped 5 bases from V and 4 bases from J, with 17 bases between. DNA of the CDR3: TGTGCCAGCAGTCGACCGTCCCGGGGAAATAATGAAAAACTGTTTTTT. Amino acid sequence: CASSRPSRGNNEKLFF.

This clone was picked up one time. This chain joins TRBV18 and TRBJ2-1, with 11 bases identical to TRBD2. CDR1 is KGHSH, CDR2 LQKENI, per germline. The CDR3 spans 16 residues. V lost 3 bases, J lost 6 bases, and 7 bases stayed unmatched. CDR3 residues: CASSPLTSGMSNEQFF. As DNA, the CDR3 is TGTGCCAGCTCACCTTTGACTAGCGGGATGTCCAATGAGCAGTTCTTC.

The V call is TRBV5-6, the J call TRBJ2-5; D gene unclear. V shed 0 bases and J shed 5 bases, with 5 bases lying between them. The CDR3 is 12 residues long. CDR1 and CDR2 from the germline V gene are SGHDT and YYEEEE. CDR3: CASSLVRETQYF. CDR3 DNA sequence: TGTGCCAGCAGCTTGGTCCGGGAGACCCAGTACTTC. Drawing the rest from reference TRBV5-6 and TRBJ2-5, the complete variable domain is DAGVTQSPTHLIKTRGQQVTLRCSPKSGHDTVSWYQQALGQGPQFIFQYYEEEERQRGNFPDRFSGHQFPNYSSELNVNALLLGDSALYLCASSLVRETQYFGPGTRLLVL.

The rearrangement joins TRBV28 to TRBJ2-3, with D tentatively TRBD2 (7 bases). This CDR3 has 15 residues. V dropped 7 bases and J dropped 3 bases, with 17 bases sitting between them. Germline CDR1 MDHEN, CDR2 SYDVKM. CDR3 loop: CASTVWGGGTDTQYF. Written as DNA, the CDR3 is TGTGCCAGCACCGTATGGGGGGGCGGAACAGATACGCAGTATTTT.

This clone was picked up a small number of times. CDR3 residues: CASSQGTGELFF. DNA for the CDR3: TGTGCCAGCAGTCAGGGCACCGGGGAGCTGTTTTTT. The chain links TRBV25-1 to TRBJ2-2; perhaps TRBD1 as D (5 bases). Germline V lookup: CDR1 MGHDK, CDR2 SYGVNS. Trimming cost V 5 bases and J 4 bases, with 5 bases left between them. The CDR3 sequence is 12 residues long.

The chain uses TRBV2 and TRBJ2-1; D is undetermined. The CDR3 totals 14 residues. Between the trimmed V and J ends, which lost 3 bases and 0 bases, there was a span of 6 bases. CDR1 is SNHLY and CDR2 is FYNNEI in the germline V gene. The CDR3 sequence is CASSDPNSYNEQFF. The CDR3 DNA is TGTGCCAGCAGTGACCCAAACTCCTACAATGAGCAGTTCTTC.

The V call is TRBV27, the J call TRBJ2-7, with 15 nucleotides matching TRBD2. CDR1 is MNHEY and CDR2 is SMNVEV in the germline V gene (reference sequence). The CDR3 runs to 15 residues. V gave up 10 bases and J gave up 5 bases; unmatched junction bases: 9. As DNA, the CDR3 is TGTGCCACGGCCCCGGGGACTAGCGGGAGGAACGAGCAGTACTTC. This codes for CATAPGTSGRNEQYF.

This chain uses TRBV5-6 with TRBJ2-2; D uncertain. From germline, CDR1 is SGHDT and CDR2 YYEEEE. Trimming took off 1 base at V and 4 bases at J, with 11 bases between the two ends. The length of the CDR3 is 15 residues. The CDR3, as DNA: TGTGCCAGCAGCTTGCGTGGGGTAGGCACCGGGGAGCTGTTTTTT. It codes for CASSLRGVGTGELFF.

The CDR3 DNA reads as TGTGCCATCAGCAGGACAGGGGGCTTTTCTGGAAACACCATATATTTT. Its translation is CAISRTGGFSGNTIYF. V gene TRBV10-3 combines with J gene TRBJ1-3; 11 nucleotides match TRBD1. CDR3 length: 16 residues. After removal of 6 bases from V and 1 base from J, the junction contained 5 bases not matched to a gene. CDR1 is ENHRY, CDR2 SYGVKD, per germline.

The genes are TRBV28 and TRBJ2-1; 11 bases match TRBD2. From germline, CDR1 is MDHEN and CDR2 SYDVKM. Trimming took 8 bases from V and 5 from J; bases not matched to a gene: 11. CDR3 length: 16 residues. The CDR3: CASSYLGGLADNEQFF. In DNA, the CDR3 is TGTGCCAGCTCTTATCTGGGGGGACTAGCGGACAATGAGCAGTTCTTC.

The chain joins TRBV29-1 to TRBJ2-1, with 8 bases matching TRBD1. The CDR3 is made up of 14 amino acids. J lost 2 bases, V lost 7 bases, and 7 bases had no gene match. The germline V gene has CDR1 SQVTM and CDR2 ANQGSEA. CDR3 nucleotides: TGCAGCGGGACGGACAGGGCACCCTACAATGAGCAGTTCTTC. Its translation: CSGTDRAPYNEQFF.

This chain joins TRBV6-5 and TRBJ2-2; D is possibly TRBD2 (5 bases). V lost 6 bases and J 1 base, leaving 9 bases between the germline ends. Germline V lookup: CDR1 MNHEY, CDR2 SVGAGI. The CDR3 runs to 14 residues. CDR3 nucleotide sequence: TGTGCCAGCAGGGGAGTTGGGAACACCGGGGAGCTGTTTTTT. It encodes CASRGVGNTGELFF.